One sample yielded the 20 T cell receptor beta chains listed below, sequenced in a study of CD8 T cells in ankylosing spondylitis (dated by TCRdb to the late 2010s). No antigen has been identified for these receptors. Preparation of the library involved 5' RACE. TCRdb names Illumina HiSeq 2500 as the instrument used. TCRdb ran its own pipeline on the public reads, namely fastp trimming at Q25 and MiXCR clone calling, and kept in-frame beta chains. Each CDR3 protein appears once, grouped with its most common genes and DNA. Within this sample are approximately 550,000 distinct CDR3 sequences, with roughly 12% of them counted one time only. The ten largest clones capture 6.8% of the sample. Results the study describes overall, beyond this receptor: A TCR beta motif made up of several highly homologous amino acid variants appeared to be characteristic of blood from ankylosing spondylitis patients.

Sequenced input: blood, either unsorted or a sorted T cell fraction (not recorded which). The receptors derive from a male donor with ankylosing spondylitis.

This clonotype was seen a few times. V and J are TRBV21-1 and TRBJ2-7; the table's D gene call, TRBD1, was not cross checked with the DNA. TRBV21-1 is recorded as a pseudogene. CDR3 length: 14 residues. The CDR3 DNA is TGTGCCAGCCGAAGACAGCGATACTCCTACGAGCAGTACTTC. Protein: CASRRQRYSYEQYF.

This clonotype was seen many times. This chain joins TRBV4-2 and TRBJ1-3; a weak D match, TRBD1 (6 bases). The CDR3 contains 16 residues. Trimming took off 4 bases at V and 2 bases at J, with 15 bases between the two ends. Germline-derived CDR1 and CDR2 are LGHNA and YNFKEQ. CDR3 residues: CASSLNRELTGNTIYF. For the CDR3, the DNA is TGTGCCAGCAGCCTCAACAGGGAATTAACTGGAAACACCATATATTTT.

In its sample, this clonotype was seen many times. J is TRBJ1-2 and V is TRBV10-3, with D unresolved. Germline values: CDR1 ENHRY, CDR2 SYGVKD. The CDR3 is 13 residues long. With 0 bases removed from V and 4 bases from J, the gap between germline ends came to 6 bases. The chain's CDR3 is CAISESERYGYTF. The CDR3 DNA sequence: TGTGCCATCAGTGAGTCGGAACGCTATGGCTACACCTTC.

The CDR3 region has the DNA TGTGCCAGCAGTGCGGTTACCGAGCAGTACTTC. Amino acids: CASSAVTEQYF. The chain is built from TRBV2 and TRBJ2-7; D gene uncertain. Germline values: CDR1 SNHLY, CDR2 FYNNEI. The ends were cut back, 4 bases at V and 6 bases at J, with 7 bases in the middle. The CDR3 totals 11 residues.

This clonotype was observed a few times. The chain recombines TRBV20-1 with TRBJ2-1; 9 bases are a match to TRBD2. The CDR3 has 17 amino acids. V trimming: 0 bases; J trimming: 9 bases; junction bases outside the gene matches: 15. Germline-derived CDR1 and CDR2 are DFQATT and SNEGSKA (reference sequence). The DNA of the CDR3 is TGCAGTGCTAGAGAGTTGTTGGGGCGGGAGGGCCGTCTTGAGCAGTTCTTC. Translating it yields CSARELLGREGRLEQFF.

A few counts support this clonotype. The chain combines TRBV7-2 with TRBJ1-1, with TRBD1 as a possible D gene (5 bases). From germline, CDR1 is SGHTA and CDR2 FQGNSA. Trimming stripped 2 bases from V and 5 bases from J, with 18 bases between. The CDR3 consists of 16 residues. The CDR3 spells CASSLTYRGGGTEAFF. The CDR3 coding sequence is TGTGCCAGCAGCTTAACTTATCGGGGGGGAGGTACTGAAGCTTTCTTT.

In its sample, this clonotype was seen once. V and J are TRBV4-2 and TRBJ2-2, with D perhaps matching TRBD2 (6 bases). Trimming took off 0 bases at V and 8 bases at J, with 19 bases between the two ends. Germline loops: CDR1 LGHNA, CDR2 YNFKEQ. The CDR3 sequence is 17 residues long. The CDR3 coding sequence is TGTGCCAGCAGCCAAGATAGTAGCGGACACCCCGTTGGGGAGCTGTTTTTT. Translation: CASSQDSSGHPVGELFF.

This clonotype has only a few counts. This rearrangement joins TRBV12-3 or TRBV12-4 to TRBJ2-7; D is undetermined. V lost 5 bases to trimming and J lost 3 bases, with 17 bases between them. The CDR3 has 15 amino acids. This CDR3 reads CASSTPGRAVYEQYF. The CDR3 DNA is TGTGCCAGCAGTACACCGGGTCGAGCAGTCTACGAGCAGTACTTC.

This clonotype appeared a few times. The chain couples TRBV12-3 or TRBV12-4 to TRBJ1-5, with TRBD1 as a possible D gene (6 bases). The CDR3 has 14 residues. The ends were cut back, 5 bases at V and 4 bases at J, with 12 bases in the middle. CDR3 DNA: TGTGCCAGCAGTCTGAGGGACATAAATCAGCCCCAGCATTTT. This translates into CASSLRDINQPQHF.

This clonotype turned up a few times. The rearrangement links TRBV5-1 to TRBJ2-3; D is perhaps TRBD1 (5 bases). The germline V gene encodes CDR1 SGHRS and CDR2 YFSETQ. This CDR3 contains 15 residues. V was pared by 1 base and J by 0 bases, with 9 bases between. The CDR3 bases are TGCGCCAGCAGCTTGTGGTCAGGGAGCACAGATACGCAGTATTTT. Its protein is CASSLWSGSTDTQYF. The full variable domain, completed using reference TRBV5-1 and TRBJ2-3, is KAGVTQTPRYLIKTRGQQVTLSCSPISGHRSVSWYQQTPGQGLQFLFEYFSETQRNKGNFPGRFSGRQFSNSRSEMNVSTLELGDSALYLCASSLWSGSTDTQYFGPGTRLTVL.

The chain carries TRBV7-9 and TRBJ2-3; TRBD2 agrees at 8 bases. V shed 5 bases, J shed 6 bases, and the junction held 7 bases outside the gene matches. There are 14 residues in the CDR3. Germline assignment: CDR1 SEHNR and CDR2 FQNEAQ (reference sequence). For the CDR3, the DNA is TGTGCCAGCAGCCTTAGCGGGAACTCCGATACGCAGTATTTT. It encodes CASSLSGNSDTQYF.

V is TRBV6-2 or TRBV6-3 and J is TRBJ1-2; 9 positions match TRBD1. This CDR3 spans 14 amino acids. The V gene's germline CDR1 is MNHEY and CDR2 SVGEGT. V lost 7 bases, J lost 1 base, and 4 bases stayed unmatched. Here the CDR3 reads CASTLDRGNYGYTF. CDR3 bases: TGTGCCAGCACCCTGGACAGGGGTAACTATGGCTACACCTTC.

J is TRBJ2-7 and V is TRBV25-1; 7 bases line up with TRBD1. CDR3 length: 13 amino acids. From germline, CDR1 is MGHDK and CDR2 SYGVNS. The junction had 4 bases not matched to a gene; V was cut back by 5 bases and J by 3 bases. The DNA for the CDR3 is TGTGCCAGCAGTAACCCAGGGGGCTACGAGCAGTACTTC. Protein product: CASSNPGGYEQYF.

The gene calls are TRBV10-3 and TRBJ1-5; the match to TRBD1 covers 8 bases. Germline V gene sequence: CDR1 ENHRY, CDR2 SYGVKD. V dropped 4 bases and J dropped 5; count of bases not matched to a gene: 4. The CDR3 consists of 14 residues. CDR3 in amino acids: CAISGTGYDQPQHF. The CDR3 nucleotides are TGTGCCATCAGTGGGACAGGGTACGATCAGCCCCAGCATTTT.

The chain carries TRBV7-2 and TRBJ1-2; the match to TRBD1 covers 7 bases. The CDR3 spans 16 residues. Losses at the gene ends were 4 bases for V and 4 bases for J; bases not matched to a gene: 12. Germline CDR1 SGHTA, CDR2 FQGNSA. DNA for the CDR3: TGTGCCAGCAGCTCCCAACCGGGACAGTTAAGCTATGGCTACACCTTC. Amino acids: CASSSQPGQLSYGYTF.

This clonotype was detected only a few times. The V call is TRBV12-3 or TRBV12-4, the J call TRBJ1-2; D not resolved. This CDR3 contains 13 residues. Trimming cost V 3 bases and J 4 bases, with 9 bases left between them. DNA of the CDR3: TGTGCCAGCAGTTTGATAGGGAGCTATGGCTACACCTTC. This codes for CASSLIGSYGYTF.

CDR3 coding DNA: TGCAGCGTCCCAGGGACGGGGCTCTATGGCTACACCTTC. Translated: CSVPGTGLYGYTF. J is TRBJ1-2 and V is TRBV29-1; D is possibly TRBD1 (5 bases). Germline CDR1 and CDR2: SQVTM and ANQGSEA. CDR3 length equals 13 residues. The germline V and J ends were trimmed by 6 bases and 4 bases, with 15 bases remaining between them. Together with reference TRBV29-1 and TRBJ1-2, the CDR3 gives the full variable domain: SAVISQKPSRDICQRGTSLTIQCQVDSQVTMMFWYRQQPGQSLTLIATANQGSEATYESGFVIDKFPISRPNLTFSTLTVSNMSPEDSSIYLCSVPGTGLYGYTFGSGTRLTVV.

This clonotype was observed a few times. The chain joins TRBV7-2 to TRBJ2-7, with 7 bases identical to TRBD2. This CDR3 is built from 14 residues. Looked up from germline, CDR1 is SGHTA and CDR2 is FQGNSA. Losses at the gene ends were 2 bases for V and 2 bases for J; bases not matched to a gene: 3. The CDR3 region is CASSLSAGTYEQYF. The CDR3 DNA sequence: TGTGCCAGCAGCTTATCAGCGGGAACCTACGAGCAGTACTTC.

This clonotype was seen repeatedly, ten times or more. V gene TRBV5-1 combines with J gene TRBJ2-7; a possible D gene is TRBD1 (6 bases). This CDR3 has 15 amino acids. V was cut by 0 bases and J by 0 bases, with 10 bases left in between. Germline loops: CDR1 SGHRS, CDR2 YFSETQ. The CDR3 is CASSLAEDSSYEQYF. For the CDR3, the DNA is TGCGCCAGCAGCTTGGCCGAGGACAGCTCCTACGAGCAGTACTTC.

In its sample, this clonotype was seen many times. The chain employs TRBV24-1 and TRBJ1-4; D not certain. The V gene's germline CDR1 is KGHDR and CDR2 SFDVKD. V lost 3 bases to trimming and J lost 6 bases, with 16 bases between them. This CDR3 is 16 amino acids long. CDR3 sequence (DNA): TGTGCCACCAGTGATGGATCTGCGGACGGTTATGAAAAACTGTTTTTT. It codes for CATSDGSADGYEKLFF.